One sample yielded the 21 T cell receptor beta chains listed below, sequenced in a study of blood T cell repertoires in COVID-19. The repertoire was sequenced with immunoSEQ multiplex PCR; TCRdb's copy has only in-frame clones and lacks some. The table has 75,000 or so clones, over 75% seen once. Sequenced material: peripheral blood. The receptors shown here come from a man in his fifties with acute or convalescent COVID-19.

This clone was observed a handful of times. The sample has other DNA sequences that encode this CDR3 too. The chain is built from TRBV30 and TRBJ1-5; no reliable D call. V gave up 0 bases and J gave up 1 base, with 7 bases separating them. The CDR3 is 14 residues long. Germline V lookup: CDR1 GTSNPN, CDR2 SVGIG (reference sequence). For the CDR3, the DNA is TGTGCCTGGAGTGTAAGCGGGAGCAATCAGCCCCAGCATTTT. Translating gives CAWSVSGSNQPQHF. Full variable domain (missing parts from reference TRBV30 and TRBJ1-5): SQTIHQWPATLVQPVGSPLSLECTVEGTSNPNLYWYRQAAGRGLQLLFYSVGIGQISSEVPQNLSASRPQDRQFILSSKKLLLSDSGFYLCAWSVSGSNQPQHFGDGTRLSIL.

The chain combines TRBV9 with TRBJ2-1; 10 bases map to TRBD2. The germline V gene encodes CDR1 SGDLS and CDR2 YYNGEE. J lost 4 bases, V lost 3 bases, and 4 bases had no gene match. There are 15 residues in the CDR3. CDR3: CASSGLAGGYNEQFF. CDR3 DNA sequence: TGTGCCAGCAGCGGATTAGCGGGGGGATACAATGAGCAGTTCTTC.

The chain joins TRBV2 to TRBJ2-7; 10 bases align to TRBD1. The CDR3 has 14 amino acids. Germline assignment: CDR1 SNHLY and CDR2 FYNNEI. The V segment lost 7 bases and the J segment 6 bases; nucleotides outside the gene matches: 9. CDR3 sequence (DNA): TGTGCCAGCATCGAAGGGACAGGGGAAGGCGAGCAGTACTTC. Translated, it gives CASIEGTGEGEQYF.

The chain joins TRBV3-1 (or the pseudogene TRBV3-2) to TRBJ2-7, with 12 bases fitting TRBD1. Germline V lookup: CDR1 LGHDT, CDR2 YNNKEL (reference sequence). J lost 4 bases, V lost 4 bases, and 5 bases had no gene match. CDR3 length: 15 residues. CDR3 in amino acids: CASSPGQGAGYEQYF. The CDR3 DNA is TGTGCCAGCAGCCCGGGACAGGGGGCTGGGTACGAGCAGTACTTC.

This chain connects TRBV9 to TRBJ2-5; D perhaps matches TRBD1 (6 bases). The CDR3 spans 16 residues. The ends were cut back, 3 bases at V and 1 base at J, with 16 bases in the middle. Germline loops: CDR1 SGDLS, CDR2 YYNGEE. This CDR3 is CASSAGAGRGQETQYF. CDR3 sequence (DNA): TGTGCCAGCAGCGCCGGTGCTGGCAGGGGCCAAGAGACCCAGTACTTC. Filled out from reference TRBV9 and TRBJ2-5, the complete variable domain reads DSGVTQTPKHLITATGQRVTLRCSPRSGDLSVYWYQQSLDQGLQFLIQYYNGEERAKGNILERFSAQQFPDLHSELNLSSLELGDSALYFCASSAGAGRGQETQYFGPGTRLLVL.

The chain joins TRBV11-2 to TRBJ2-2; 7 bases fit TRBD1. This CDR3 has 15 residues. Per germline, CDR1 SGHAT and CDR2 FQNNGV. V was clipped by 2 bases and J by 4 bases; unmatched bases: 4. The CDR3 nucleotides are TGTGCCAGCAGCTTAAAGGGGGCGGTCACCGGGGAGCTGTTTTTT. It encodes CASSLKGAVTGELFF.

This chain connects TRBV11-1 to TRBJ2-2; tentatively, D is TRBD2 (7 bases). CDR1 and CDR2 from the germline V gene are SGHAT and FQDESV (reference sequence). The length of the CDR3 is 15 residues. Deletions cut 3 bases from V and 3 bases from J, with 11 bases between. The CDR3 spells CASSLGGPDTGELFF. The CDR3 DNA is TGTGCCAGCAGCTTGGGGGGGCCGGACACCGGGGAGCTGTTTTTT. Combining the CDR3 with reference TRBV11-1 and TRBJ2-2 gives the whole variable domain EAEVAQSPRYKITEKSQAVAFWCDPISGHATLYWYRQILGQGPELLVQFQDESVVDDSQLPKDRFSAERLKGVDSTLKIQPAELGDSAMYLCASSLGGPDTGELFFGEGSRLTVL.

CDR3 loop: CASGADTDTQYF. CDR3 coding DNA: TGTGCCAGCGGGGCCGACACAGATACGCAGTATTTT. The rearrangement uses TRBV12-3 or TRBV12-4 and TRBJ2-3; the D gene is possibly TRBD1 (5 bases). The germline V and J ends were trimmed by 8 bases and 2 bases, with 8 bases remaining between them. The length of the CDR3 is 12 residues.

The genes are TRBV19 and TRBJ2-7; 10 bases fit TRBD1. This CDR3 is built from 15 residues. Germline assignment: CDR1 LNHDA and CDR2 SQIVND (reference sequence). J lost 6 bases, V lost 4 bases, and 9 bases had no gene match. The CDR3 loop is CASSRWDRGFPEQYF. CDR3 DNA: TGTGCCAGTAGTAGATGGGACAGGGGCTTCCCCGAGCAGTACTTC.

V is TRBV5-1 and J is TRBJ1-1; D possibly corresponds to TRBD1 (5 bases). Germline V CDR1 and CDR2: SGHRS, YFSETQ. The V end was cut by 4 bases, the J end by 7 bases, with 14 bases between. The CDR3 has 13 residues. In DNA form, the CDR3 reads TGCGCCAGCAGCCATGACAGTAAGAATGAAGCTTTCTTT. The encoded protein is CASSHDSKNEAFF.

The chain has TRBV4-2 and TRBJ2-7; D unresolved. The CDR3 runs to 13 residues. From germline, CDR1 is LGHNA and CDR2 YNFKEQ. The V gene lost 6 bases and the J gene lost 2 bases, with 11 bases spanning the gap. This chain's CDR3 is CASSTSQTYEQYF. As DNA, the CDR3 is TGTGCCAGCAGTACTTCACAGACCTACGAGCAGTACTTC.

The CDR3 DNA sequence: TGTGCCAGCAGCTCGGAACTACCGGAGACCCAGTACTTC. Residues: CASSSELPETQYF. The J gene is TRBJ2-5, the V gene TRBV7-9; D remains unclear. The germline V gene has CDR1 SEHNR and CDR2 FQNEAQ (reference sequence). The CDR3 spans 13 residues. V lost 4 bases and J 5 bases, leaving 11 bases between the germline ends.

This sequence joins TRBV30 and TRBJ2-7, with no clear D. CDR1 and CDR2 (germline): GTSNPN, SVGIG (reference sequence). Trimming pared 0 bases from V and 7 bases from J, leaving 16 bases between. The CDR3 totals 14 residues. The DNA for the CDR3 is TGTGCCTGGAGTGTAAGGTATGGGCTTGGTGAGCAGTACTTC. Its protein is CAWSVRYGLGEQYF.

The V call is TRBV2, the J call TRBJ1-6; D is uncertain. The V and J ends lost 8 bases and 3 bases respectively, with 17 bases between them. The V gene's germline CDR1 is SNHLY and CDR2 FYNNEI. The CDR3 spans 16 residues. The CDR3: CASFTSGRFYNSPLHF. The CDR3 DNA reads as TGTGCCAGCTTCACGTCAGGAAGATTCTATAATTCACCCCTCCACTTT.

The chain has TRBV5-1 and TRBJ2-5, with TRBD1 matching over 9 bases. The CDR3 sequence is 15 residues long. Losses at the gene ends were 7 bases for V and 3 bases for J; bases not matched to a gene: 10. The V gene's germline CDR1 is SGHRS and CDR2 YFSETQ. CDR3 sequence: CASAPDRGKEETQYF. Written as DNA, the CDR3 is TGCGCCAGCGCACCCGACAGGGGGAAAGAAGAGACCCAGTACTTC.

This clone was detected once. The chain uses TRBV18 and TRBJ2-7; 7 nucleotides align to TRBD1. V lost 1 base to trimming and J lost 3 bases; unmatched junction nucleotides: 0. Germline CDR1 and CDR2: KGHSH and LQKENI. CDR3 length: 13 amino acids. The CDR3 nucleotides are TGTGCCAGCTCACCACGGGACAGCTACGAGCAGTACTTC. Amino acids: CASSPRDSYEQYF.

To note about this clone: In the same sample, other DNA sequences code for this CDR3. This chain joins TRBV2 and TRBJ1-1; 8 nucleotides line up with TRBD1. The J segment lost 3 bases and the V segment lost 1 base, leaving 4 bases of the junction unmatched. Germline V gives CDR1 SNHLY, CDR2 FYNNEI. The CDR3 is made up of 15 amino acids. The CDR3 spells CASSEGQGAYTEAFF. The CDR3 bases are TGTGCCAGCAGTGAAGGGCAGGGGGCTTACACTGAAGCTTTCTTT. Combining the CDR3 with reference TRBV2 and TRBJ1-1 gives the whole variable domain EPEVTQTPSHQVTQMGQEVILRCVPISNHLYFYWYRQILGQKVEFLVSFYNNEISEKSEIFDDQFSVERPDGSNFTLKIRSTKLEDSAMYFCASSEGQGAYTEAFFGQGTRLTVV.

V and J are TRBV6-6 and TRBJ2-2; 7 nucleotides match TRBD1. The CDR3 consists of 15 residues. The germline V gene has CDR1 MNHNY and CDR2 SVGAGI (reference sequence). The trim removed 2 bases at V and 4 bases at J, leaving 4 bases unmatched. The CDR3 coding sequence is TGTGCCAGCAGTTACGAGGCAGGGGGCACCGGGGAGCTGTTTTTT. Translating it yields CASSYEAGGTGELFF.

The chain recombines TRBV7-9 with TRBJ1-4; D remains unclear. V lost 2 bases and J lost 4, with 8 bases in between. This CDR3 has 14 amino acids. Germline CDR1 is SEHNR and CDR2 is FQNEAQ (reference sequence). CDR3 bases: TGTGCCAGCAGCTTATCTGAGCTTAATGAAAAACTGTTTTTT. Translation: CASSLSELNEKLFF. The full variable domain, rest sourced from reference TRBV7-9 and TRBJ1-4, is DTGVSQNPRHKITKRGQNVTFRCDPISEHNRLYWYRQTLGQGPEFLTYFQNEAQLEKSRLLSDRFSAERPKGSFSTLEIQRTEQGDSAMYLCASSLSELNEKLFFGSGTQLSVL.

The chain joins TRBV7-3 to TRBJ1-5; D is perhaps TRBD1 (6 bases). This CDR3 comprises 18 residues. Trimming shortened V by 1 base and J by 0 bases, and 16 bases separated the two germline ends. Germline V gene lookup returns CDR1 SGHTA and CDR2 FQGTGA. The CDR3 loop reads CASSLIGTTRYSNQPQHF. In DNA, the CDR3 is TGTGCCAGCAGCTTAATAGGGACAACCCGATATAGCAATCAGCCCCAGCATTTT.

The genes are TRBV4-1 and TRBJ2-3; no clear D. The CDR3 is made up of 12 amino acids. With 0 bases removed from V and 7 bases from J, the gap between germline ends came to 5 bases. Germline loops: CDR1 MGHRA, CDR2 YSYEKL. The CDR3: CASSQDSYTQYF. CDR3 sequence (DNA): TGCGCCAGCAGCCAAGATTCATATACGCAGTATTTT.